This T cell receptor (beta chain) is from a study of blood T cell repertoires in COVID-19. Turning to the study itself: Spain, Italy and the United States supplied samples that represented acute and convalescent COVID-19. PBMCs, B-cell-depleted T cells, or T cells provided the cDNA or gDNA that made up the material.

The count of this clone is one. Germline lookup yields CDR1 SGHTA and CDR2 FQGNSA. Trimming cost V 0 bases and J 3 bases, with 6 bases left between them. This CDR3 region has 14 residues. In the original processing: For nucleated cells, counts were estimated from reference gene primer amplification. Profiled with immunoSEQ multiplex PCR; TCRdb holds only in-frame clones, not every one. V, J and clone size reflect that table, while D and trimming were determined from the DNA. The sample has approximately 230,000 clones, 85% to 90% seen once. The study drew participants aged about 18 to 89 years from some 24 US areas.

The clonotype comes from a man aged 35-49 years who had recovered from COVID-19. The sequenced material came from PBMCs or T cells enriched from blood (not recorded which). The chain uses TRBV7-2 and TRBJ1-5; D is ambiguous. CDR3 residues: CASSLADNNQPQHF. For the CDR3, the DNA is TGTGCCAGCAGCTTAGCTGACAACAATCAGCCCCAGCATTTT.